This T cell receptor beta chain emerged from a study of human T cells and chemical hapten exposure listed by TCRdb under 2021. For the wider study: For sensitization, 2% DPC in acetone was applied to a 2 cm by 2 cm area of upper inner arm skin. Throughout the approximately 23-week study period, patients were also given weekly therapeutic DPC doses on the scalp. Patch testing on the upper back used Finn chambers containing 0.01% DPC, with scoring done after 6 days according to International Contact Dermatitis Research Group standards. Alopecia areata with under or over 50% scalp involvement, alopecia totalis and alopecia universalis were represented in the patient cohort, which was mostly female. Libraries were combined into a pool for sequencing, and differences in TCR yield between samples came mainly from small differences in library volumes within the pool. This study followed changes in the peripheral blood TCR repertoire in vivo during primary and secondary sensitization of alopecia patients to the hapten diphenylcyclopropenone (DPC). Blood was sampled from patients pre-sensitization (week 0) and at 2, 6 and about 24 weeks after DPC sensitization. Nearly 30 alopecia patients provided blood for TCR sequencing at one to four time points (pre-sensitization, 2, 6 and 24 weeks). Points the paper makes about the study in general: Patch test score correlated positively with the number of PT1 expanded TCRs, reaching significance at thresholds 8, 16 and 32 but not at 4. Because all patients had alopecia, a presumed autoimmune disease, the immune response of the patients might differ from that of healthy individuals. Compared with pre-sensitization or healthy control sets, expanded TCRs formed significantly more large CDR3 similarity clusters, which is consistent with antigen-driven responses. DPC sensitization did not change how many TCRs were above 1 in 1000 frequency, and no evidence was found of alterations in global repertoire structure. Repeated subsampling changed both the strength of the expansion versus patch-test correlation and the threshold at which the correlation became significant.

The CDR3 runs 11 amino acids, cysteine and phenylalanine included. Only CDR3 DNA is held: 33 bases, read in frame from base 1. The germline V gene sets CDR1 to SGHAT and CDR2 to FQNNGV. V is pared back by 11 bases and J by 2 bases, with 9 bases lying between the germline termini. This clonotype was observed many times. What antigen it recognizes has not been identified. One base away there is no much larger clone; base qualities are not given. The time point label on this specimen signifies: patch test 1, 2 weeks after DPC sensitization. According to the study, the label for this sample's treatment or condition signals: therapeutic diphenylcyclopropenone sensitization with weekly scalp DPC. At each patch-test visit, blood was drawn before the patch test was applied. Eligible patients were aged 18 to 70, diagnosed with alopecia, deemed suitable for DPC therapy, and excluded if pregnant. Total RNA was isolated from unfractionated whole blood collected in Tempus Blood RNA tubes.

Receptor amplification or capture employed RACE. Sequenced on a NextSeq 500. During library preparation, unique molecular identifiers were attached to individual cDNA molecules so that TCRs could be counted quantitatively and reproducibly. For every blood RNA sample, sequencing covered both the TCR alpha and TCR beta chains. The authors processed their data as follows. The median number of TCRs per sample was over 95,000, ranging from about 23,224 to 690,600. V, J and CDR3 annotation of the TCR reads was carried out using the Decombinator software suite. To make PS versus PT1 abundance plots, every sample was subsampled to the same number of TCRs (28,000). Expanded TCRs were defined as absent before sensitization and observed at least eight times at the 2-week time point. Clones were called with MiXCR by TCRdb after fastp trimmed the public reads at Q25, and only in-frame beta chains were retained. Identical CDR3 protein sequences are pooled into one entry, listed with their most common genes and DNA. What appears here as the V and J calls and clone size reflects TCRdb's work, not the paper's. The sample includes 150,000 or so distinct CDR3 sequences, with around 13% observed a single time. The ten largest clonotypes hold 1.7% of the sample.

The sequencing here drew on whole blood, taken in connection with sensitization to the hapten diphenylcyclopropenone (DPC). The chain uses TRBV11-2 and TRBJ1-1; no D segment can be confidently identified. This TCR was recovered from a woman aged 25 to 45 with alopecia areata. Some clones in this sample may be carry-over from other donors' samples. The DNA sequence follows: TGTGCCTCGCGGGGAAACACTGAAGCTTTCTTT. Its product reads: CASRGNTEAFF.